A selection of T cell receptor beta chains follows, all from one sample in a study of cytomegalovirus exposure and HLA in healthy donors. Assay: immunoSEQ multiplex PCR; the TCRdb copy retains only in-frame clones and omits some. The sample has about 130,000 clones. Sequencing was done on a sample of PBMCs. These receptors were obtained from a man in his late teens or twenties in good health and CMV-seronegative. CDR3s include the opening cysteine and the closing phenylalanine or tryptophan. D genes are given only for firm matches.

J gene	D gene	V gene	CDR3 protein	CDR3 DNA
TRBJ1-2	TRBD1	TRBV25-1	CASSAQGNSGYTF	TGTGCCAGCAGTGCACAGGGGAATAGTGGCTACACCTTC
TRBJ1-1	TRBD1	TRBV10-3	CAISEQTGLTEAFF	TGTGCCATCAGTGAACAGACAGGGCTCACTGAAGCTTTCTTT
TRBJ1-3	-	TRBV11-1	CASSVTGTPPTIYF	TGTGCCAGCAGCGTTACCGGGACACCGCCCACCATATATTTT
TRBJ1-1	-	TRBV28	CASSFLLANTEAFF	TGTGCCAGCAGTTTCCTTCTGGCGAACACTGAAGCTTTCTTT
TRBJ1-2	-	TRBV28	CASSLPGNYGYTF	TGTGCCAGCAGTTTACCGGGTAACTATGGCTACACCTTC
TRBJ2-1	-	TRBV5-1	CASSPNPPRAYNEQFF	TGCGCCAGCAGCCCGAATCCCCCCAGGGCTTACAATGAGCAGTTCTTC
TRBJ1-5	-	TRBV4-3	CASSQDPRPGGSNQPQHF	TGCGCCAGCAGCCAAGATCCCCGCCCGGGAGGTAGCAATCAGCCCCAGCATTTT
TRBJ2-7	-	TRBV6-6	CASSYNSPGEQYF	TGTGCCAGCAGTTACAACTCCCCGGGCGAGCAGTACTTC
TRBJ2-7	TRBD2	TRBV9	CASSVRGDPNLGEQYF	TGTGCCAGCAGCGTACGGGGGGATCCGAACCTTGGGGAGCAGTACTTC
TRBJ2-7	TRBD1	TRBV2	CASSVQGARLDEQYF	TGTGCCAGCAGTGTACAGGGGGCGCGTTTGGACGAGCAGTACTTC
TRBJ2-1	-	TRBV5-4	CASSSRLTNEQFF	TGTGCCAGCAGCTCCAGGTTGACGAATGAGCAGTTCTTC
TRBJ2-3	-	TRBV19	CASRLWEDSGTQYF	TGTGCCAGTAGACTATGGGAGGATTCGGGTACGCAGTATTTT
TRBJ2-7	TRBD2	TRBV9	CASSVDPGGEQYF	TGTGCCAGCAGCGTAGACCCGGGGGGCGAGCAGTACTTC
TRBJ1-4	-	TRBV6-5	CASSYSGTLGEKLFF	TGTGCCAGCAGTTACTCGGGGACACTGGGTGAAAAACTGTTTTTT
TRBJ2-5	-	TRBV11-2	CASSLEGSPLRETQYF	TGTGCCAGCAGCTTAGAGGGCAGCCCTCTTCGGGAGACCCAGTACTTC
TRBJ2-2	TRBD2	TRBV30	CAWSVPSGGGNTGELFF	TGTGCCTGGAGTGTACCGTCGGGAGGCGGGAACACCGGGGAGCTGTTTTTT
TRBJ2-6	TRBD1	TRBV9	CASSVATGGLGANVLTF	TGTGCCAGCAGCGTAGCGACAGGGGGCCTCGGGGCCAACGTCCTGACTTTC
TRBJ2-5	-	TRBV11-1	CASSWRSYQETQYF	TGTGCCAGCAGCTGGAGGTCGTACCAAGAGACCCAGTACTTC
TRBJ2-7	TRBD2	TRBV28	CASSLSGTSGSYEQYF	TGTGCCAGCAGTTTATCCGGGACTAGCGGGTCCTACGAGCAGTACTTC
TRBJ1-4	-	TRBV4-3	CASSQDPTGYEKLFF	TGCGCCAGCAGCCAAGATCCCACAGGCTATGAAAAACTGTTTTTT
TRBJ1-6	TRBD1	TRBV25-1	CASSEGQGTPLHF	TGTGCCAGCAGTGAAGGACAGGGAACACCCCTCCACTTT
TRBJ2-2	-	TRBV9	CASSVVSSENTGELFF	TGTGCCAGCAGCGTAGTCTCTAGCGAGAACACCGGGGAGCTGTTTTTT
TRBJ2-5	-	TRBV5-1	CASSLAGGAGETQYF	TGCGCCAGCAGCTTGGCTGGGGGGGCCGGAGAGACCCAGTACTTC
TRBJ1-1	-	TRBV7-3	CASSLRRDTEAFF	TGTGCCAGCAGCTTGAGGAGAGACACTGAAGCTTTCTTT
TRBJ2-7	-	TRBV5-1	CAPAGAGRRDEQYF	TGCGCCCCAGCTGGAGCAGGGAGGCGAGATGAGCAGTACTTC
TRBJ2-7	-	TRBV13	CASSDAFGGEQYF	TGTGCCAGCAGCGACGCCTTCGGGGGCGAGCAGTACTTC
TRBJ2-1	-	TRBV7-6	CASSRDAGAYNEQFF	TGTGCCAGCAGTAGAGACGCGGGCGCCTACAATGAGCAGTTCTTC